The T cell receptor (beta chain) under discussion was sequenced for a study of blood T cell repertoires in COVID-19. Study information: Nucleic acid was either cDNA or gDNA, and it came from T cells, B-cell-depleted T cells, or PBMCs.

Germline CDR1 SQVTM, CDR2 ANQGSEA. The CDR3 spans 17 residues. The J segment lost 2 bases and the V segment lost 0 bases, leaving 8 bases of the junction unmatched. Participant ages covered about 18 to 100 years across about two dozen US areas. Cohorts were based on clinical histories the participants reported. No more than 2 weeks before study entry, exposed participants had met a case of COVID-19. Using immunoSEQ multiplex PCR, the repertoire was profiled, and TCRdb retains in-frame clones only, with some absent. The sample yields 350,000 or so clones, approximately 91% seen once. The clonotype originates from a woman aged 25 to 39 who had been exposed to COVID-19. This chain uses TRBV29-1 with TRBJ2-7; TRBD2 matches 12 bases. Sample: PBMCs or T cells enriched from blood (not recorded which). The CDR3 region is CSVEDLGTSGGTYEQYF. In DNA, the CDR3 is TGCAGCGTTGAAGATCTAGGTACTAGCGGGGGGACCTACGAGCAGTACTTC.